A single sample gave rise to the 26 T cell receptor beta chains below, sequenced in a study of CD8 T cells in Susac syndrome. An amount of RNA that ranged from about 0.45 to 1 ug was reverse transcribed with random hexamers. In TCRdb, the immunoSEQ multiplex PCR reads were re-called with MiXCR into one record per CDR3 protein. This table holds around 180,000 distinct CDR3 sequences, 85% to 95% found once. The sample was CD4+ T cells from PBMCs. These receptors originate from a human donor with Susac syndrome.

CDR3 in DNA: TGTGCCAGCAGCTTTCGGCTAGCGGGGGGTGTATCCTACAATGAGCAGTTCTTC. As protein: CASSFRLAGGVSYNEQFF. V usage is TRBV7-2 and J usage is TRBJ2-1; 11 bases align to TRBD2. Germline V lookup: CDR1 SGHTA, CDR2 FQGNSA. The CDR3 is made up of 18 amino acids. V was clipped by 3 bases and J by 1 base; unmatched bases: 8.

The chain recombines TRBV7-9 with TRBJ1-1, with 8 positions matching TRBD1. Germline V gene sequence: CDR1 SEHNR, CDR2 FQNEAQ (reference sequence). The CDR3 contains 15 residues. V was pared by 1 base and J by 3 bases, with 4 bases of the junction left unmatched. The CDR3 reads CASSLGRQGYTEAFF. The CDR3 coding sequence is TGTGCCAGCAGCTTAGGGAGACAGGGGTACACTGAAGCTTTCTTT.

CDR3 protein: CASSFGKNTIYF. DNA for the CDR3: TGTGCCAGCAGCTTTGGGAAAAACACCATATATTTT. The V and J genes are TRBV7-9 and TRBJ1-3; D is ambiguous. Trimming took off 3 bases at V and 6 bases at J, with 6 bases between the two ends. The CDR3 spans 12 residues. Germline V gene sequence: CDR1 SEHNR, CDR2 FQNEAQ (reference sequence).

The genes are TRBV20-1 and TRBJ1-2; the D gene is possibly TRBD1 (5 bases). The V end was cut by 3 bases, the J end by 4 bases, with 9 bases between. The CDR3 extends over 12 amino acids. In germline, CDR1 is DFQATT, CDR2 SNEGSKA (reference sequence). The CDR3 loop is CSASGAAYGYTF. Here the CDR3 DNA reads TGCAGTGCTAGTGGGGCAGCCTATGGCTACACCTTC.

This chain links TRBV29-1 with TRBJ2-5; TRBD2 is a possible D gene (5 bases). Trimming took off 3 bases at V and 3 bases at J, with 14 bases between the two ends. CDR1 and CDR2 from the germline V gene are SQVTM and ANQGSEA. CDR3 length: 14 residues. This CDR3 reads CSVEGASGKETQYF. The CDR3, as DNA: TGCAGCGTTGAGGGCGCTTCGGGAAAAGAGACCCAGTACTTC.

V and J are TRBV9 and TRBJ2-1, with 8 positions matching TRBD2. Germline V gene lookup returns CDR1 SGDLS and CDR2 YYNGEE. The trim removed 0 bases at V and 8 bases at J, leaving 7 bases unmatched. The CDR3 loop spans 15 amino acids. Here the CDR3 DNA reads TGTGCCAGCAGCGTAGACGGGGGGGCCCCCGATGAGCAGTTCTTC. This translates into CASSVDGGAPDEQFF.

This CDR3 is CSALAGGRTDTQYF. CDR3 nucleotides: TGCAGTGCGTTAGCGGGGGGGCGCACAGATACGCAGTATTTT. The chain employs TRBV20-1 and TRBJ2-3; 11 bases agree with TRBD2. With 6 bases clipped from V and 1 base from J, the junction kept 3 bases outside the gene matches. The V gene's germline CDR1 is DFQATT and CDR2 SNEGSKA (reference sequence). There are 14 residues in the CDR3.

The CDR3 DNA is TGTGCCAGCAGTTGGGGTCTTCGGAACACTGAAGCTTTCTTT. Encoded protein: CASSWGLRNTEAFF. V and J are TRBV7-9 and TRBJ1-1; D is unclear. V lost 6 bases, J lost 1 base, and 12 bases lay in between. This CDR3 spans 14 amino acids. The germline gives CDR1 SEHNR, CDR2 FQNEAQ (reference sequence).

This chain uses TRBV7-9 with TRBJ2-3; 7 bases map to TRBD1. This CDR3 comprises 14 residues. Germline V gene lookup returns CDR1 SEHNR and CDR2 FQNEAQ (reference sequence). Trimming cost V 5 bases and J 5 bases; bases outside gene matches: 7. CDR3 DNA: TGTGCCAGCAGCCCGGACAGGAAGGGAGATACGCAGTATTTT. Translated, it gives CASSPDRKGDTQYF.

The gene calls are TRBV5-6 and TRBJ2-7; D gene ambiguous. This CDR3 is built from 12 residues. V lost 3 bases, J lost 2 bases, and 6 bases lay in between. CDR1 is SGHDT and CDR2 is YYEEEE in the germline V gene. CDR3 nucleotide sequence: TGTGCCAGCAGCTCCAACACCTACGAGCAGTACTTC. As protein: CASSSNTYEQYF.

Concerning this clonotype itself: One end of the junction varies from germline; a read error may be responsible. The CDR3 region has the DNA TGTGCCACCGGCAGAGGAAGAGTGAACACTGAAGCTTTCTTT. The encoded protein is CATGRGRVNTEAFF. This chain joins TRBV15 and TRBJ1-1; D call uncertain. Germline CDR1 LNHNV, CDR2 YYDKDF (reference sequence). CDR3 length: 14 amino acids. Full variable domain (rest looked up from reference TRBV15 and TRBJ1-1): DAMVIQNPRYQVTQFGKPVTLSCSQTLNHNVMYWYQQKSSQAPKLLFHYYDKDFNNEADTPDNFQSRRPNTSFCFLDIRSPGLGDTAMYLCATGRGRVNTEAFFGQGTRLTVV.

The V call is TRBV10-3, the J call TRBJ1-6; D uncertain. Trimming took 5 bases from V and 4 from J, leaving 6 bases between them. This CDR3 is built from 13 residues. Germline assignment: CDR1 ENHRY and CDR2 SYGVKD. The CDR3 DNA reads as TGTGCCATCAGTACAGAGTATAATTCACCCCTCCACTTT. The encoded protein is CAISTEYNSPLHF.

This clonotype came up once. J is TRBJ1-6 and V is TRBV7-2; D not certain. Germline V lookup: CDR1 SGHTA, CDR2 FQGNSA. This CDR3 is built from 15 residues. The ends were cut back, 7 bases at V and 14 bases at J, with 24 bases in the middle. Here the CDR3 reads CASTITSTQPASLHF. For the CDR3, the DNA is TGTGCCAGCACCATTACTTCGACCCAGCCCGCGTCCCTCCACTTT.

This clonotype was seen a few times. V gene TRBV6-1 combines with J gene TRBJ1-6; no clear D. Trimming took off 5 bases at V and 9 bases at J, with 8 bases between the two ends. Germline assignment: CDR1 MNHNS and CDR2 SASEGT. The CDR3 covers 12 residues. CDR3 in DNA: TGTGCCAGCAGTCAGAAGGGTTCACCCCTCCACTTT. Translating gives CASSQKGSPLHF.

V and J are TRBV20-1 and TRBJ2-5; a weak D match, TRBD2 (7 bases). Germline V gene data show CDR1 as DFQATT and CDR2 as SNEGSKA (reference sequence). This CDR3 has 16 residues. Trimming removed 1 base at V and 3 bases at J, with 18 bases between. The CDR3: CSARGGGRGGEETQYF. The CDR3 nucleotides are TGCAGTGCTAGAGGGGGGGGCAGGGGAGGGGAAGAGACCCAGTACTTC.

This clonotype turned up a few times. The chain is built from TRBV6-5 and TRBJ1-1; D unclear. V was trimmed by 4 bases and J by 1 base, leaving 7 bases between them. Germline values: CDR1 MNHEY, CDR2 SVGAGI. There are 13 residues in the CDR3. For the CDR3, the DNA is TGTGCCAGCAGTTTAGTCCGGAACACTGAAGCTTTCTTT. The encoded protein is CASSLVRNTEAFF.

The table lists this clonotype with a count of one. This rearrangement joins TRBV20-1 to TRBJ2-7, with D possibly being TRBD2 (6 bases). The CDR3 length is 15 residues. Germline assignment: CDR1 DFQATT and CDR2 SNEGSKA (reference sequence). V lost 2 bases and J 2 bases, leaving 16 bases between the germline ends. CDR3 in DNA: TGCAGTGCTAGACGGGGAGGCAAAACAACCTACGAGCAGTACTTC. Translation gives CSARRGGKTTYEQYF.

This clonotype was detected once. The rearrangement joins TRBV12-5 to TRBJ2-6, with a weak D call TRBD2 (5 bases). This CDR3 spans 16 amino acids. CDR1 LGHNT and CDR2 FRNRAP come from the germline V gene. Trimming removed 1 base from V and 0 bases from J, with 7 bases in between. CDR3 DNA: TGTGCTAGTGGTTTGGGAGGGATCTCTGGGGCCAACGTCCTGACTTTC. This sequence encodes CASGLGGISGANVLTF.

V and J are TRBV20-1 and TRBJ1-1; no clear D. The CDR3 extends over 14 amino acids. Deletions cut 0 bases from V and 0 bases from J, with 8 bases between. The germline gives CDR1 DFQATT, CDR2 SNEGSKA (reference sequence). Here the CDR3 reads CSARDSGMNTEAFF. In DNA, the CDR3 is TGCAGTGCTAGAGATTCCGGGATGAACACTGAAGCTTTCTTT.

V is TRBV5-6 and J is TRBJ1-4, with D hard to call. CDR1 is SGHDT, CDR2 YYEEEE, per germline. V lost 4 bases and J lost 6, with 13 bases in between. The CDR3 spans 14 residues. This CDR3 is CASSRGLKYEKLFF. The CDR3 bases are TGTGCCAGCAGCCGTGGACTCAAGTATGAAAAACTGTTTTTT.

CDR3 sequence: CASRWDRGYEQYF. For the CDR3, the DNA is TGTGCCAGCAGATGGGACAGGGGCTACGAGCAGTACTTC. The rearrangement uses TRBV2 and TRBJ2-7; 10 bases map to TRBD1. Germline V gene data show CDR1 as SNHLY and CDR2 as FYNNEI. Losses at the gene ends were 6 bases for V and 3 bases for J; bases not matched to a gene: 2. The CDR3 sequence is 13 residues long.

The chain carries TRBV5-1 and TRBJ2-7; tentative D call: TRBD1 (5 bases). Germline assignment: CDR1 SGHRS and CDR2 YFSETQ. The CDR3 has 16 residues. V dropped 0 bases and J dropped 6 bases, with 19 bases sitting between them. The chain's CDR3 is CASSLVVRQGRGEQYF. The CDR3 DNA sequence: TGCGCCAGCAGCTTGGTTGTACGTCAGGGCCGCGGCGAGCAGTACTTC.

The genes are TRBV9 and TRBJ2-5; possible D gene TRBD2, 5 bases. The CDR3 extends over 12 amino acids. Looked up from germline, CDR1 is SGDLS and CDR2 is YYNGEE. The V end was cut by 6 bases, the J end by 5 bases, with 11 bases between. The CDR3 protein is CASKSQRETQYF. DNA of the CDR3: TGTGCCAGCAAAAGTCAGCGGGAGACCCAGTACTTC.

This sequence joins TRBV7-2 and TRBJ2-5, with 8 bases aligning to TRBD2. Germline V gene sequence: CDR1 SGHTA, CDR2 FQGNSA. The CDR3 sequence is 15 residues long. V shed 2 bases and J 7 bases; nucleotides not matched to a gene: 9. CDR3 residues: CASSLQAGEVGTQYF. In DNA form, the CDR3 reads TGTGCCAGCAGCTTACAAGCGGGAGAAGTGGGGACCCAGTACTTC.

V is TRBV6-5 and J is TRBJ1-2; tentatively, D is TRBD1 (6 bases). The CDR3 loop spans 14 amino acids. V dropped 4 bases and J dropped 8 bases, with 17 bases sitting between them. Germline V gene data show CDR1 as MNHEY and CDR2 as SVGAGI. The CDR3 DNA follows: TGTGCCAGCAGTTCCCCGGACAGAAACGGAGGCTACACCTTC. This sequence encodes CASSSPDRNGGYTF.

This sequence joins TRBV7-2 and TRBJ2-5; 8 positions agree with TRBD2. There are 12 residues in the CDR3. The germline gives CDR1 SGHTA, CDR2 FQGNSA. V lost 5 bases to trimming and J lost 7 bases; unmatched junction nucleotides: 3. This chain's CDR3 is CASSPLAGTQYF. CDR3 coding DNA: TGTGCCAGCAGCCCCCTAGCGGGGACCCAGTACTTC.